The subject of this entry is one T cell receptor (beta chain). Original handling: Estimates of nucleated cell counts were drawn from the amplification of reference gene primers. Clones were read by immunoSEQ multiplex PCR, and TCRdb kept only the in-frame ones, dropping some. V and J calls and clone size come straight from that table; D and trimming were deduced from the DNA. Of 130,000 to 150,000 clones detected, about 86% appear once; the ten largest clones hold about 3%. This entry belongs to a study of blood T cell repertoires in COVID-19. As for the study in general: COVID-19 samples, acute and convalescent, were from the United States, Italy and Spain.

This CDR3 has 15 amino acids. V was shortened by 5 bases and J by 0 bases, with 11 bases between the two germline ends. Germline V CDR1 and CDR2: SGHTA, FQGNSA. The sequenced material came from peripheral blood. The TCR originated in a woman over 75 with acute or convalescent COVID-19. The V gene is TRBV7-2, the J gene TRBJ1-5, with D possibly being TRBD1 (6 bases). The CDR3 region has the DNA TGTGCCAGCAGCCTCGGGACACCTAGCAATCAGCCCCAGCATTTT. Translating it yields CASSLGTPSNQPQHF.